Shown below are 2 T cell receptor beta chains from a single sample sequenced in a study of cytomegalovirus exposure and HLA in healthy donors. 13 Jbeta primers and 60 Vbeta primers were used for the PCR. Clones were read by immunoSEQ multiplex PCR, and TCRdb kept only the in-frame ones, dropping some. Of more than 90,000 clones listed, under 85% are singletons. Specimen: PBMCs. The source is a man between 40 and 49 years old in good health and CMV-seronegative.

The V and J genes are TRBV7-2 and TRBJ1-5; maybe TRBD1 (5 bases). The CDR3 sequence is 15 residues long. V dropped 2 bases and J dropped 2 bases, with 10 bases sitting between them. CDR1 and CDR2 (germline): SGHTA, FQGNSA. The CDR3 region is CASSLTGSGNQPQHF. The DNA of the CDR3 is TGTGCCAGCAGCTTAACAGGATCTGGCAATCAGCCCCAGCATTTT. The variable domain in full, completed from reference TRBV7-2 and TRBJ1-5, reads GAGVSQSPSNKVTEKGKDVELRCDPISGHTALYWYRQSLGQGLEFLIYFQGNSAPDKSGLPSDRFSAERTGGSVSTLTIQRTQQEDSAVYLCASSLTGSGNQPQHFGDGTRLSIL.

This clone was seen more than once but under ten times. The CDR3 here is CASSSPGVTYNEQFF. CDR3 DNA sequence: TGTGCCAGCAGTTCCCCCGGGGTGACCTACAATGAGCAGTTCTTC. This chain connects TRBV28 to TRBJ2-1, with D possibly matching TRBD2 (5 bases). The germline V gene encodes CDR1 MDHEN and CDR2 SYDVKM. V lost 4 bases to trimming and J lost 2 bases, with 12 bases between them. The CDR3 is made up of 15 amino acids.